Listed here are 11 T cell receptor beta chains from one sample, sequenced in a study of blood T cell repertoires in COVID-19 (dated by TCRdb to 2020 to 2021). Receptor amplification or capture employed the immunoSEQ multiplex PCR assay. Not all clones reach the TCRdb copy of this immuneACCESS table, which keeps in-frame sequences only. Checked studies attribute under half of the gap to unresolved V genes and leave the rest unexplained. The sample data list under 350,000 clones, and 80% to 95% of these were observed just once. The top ten hold more than 6% of the sample. The sequencing input was peripheral blood. The source of these receptors is a woman in her twenties or thirties with COVID-19, enrolled during active disease.

V and J are TRBV2 and TRBJ1-3; D is undetermined. CDR1 and CDR2 (germline): SNHLY, FYNNEI. V was shortened by 7 bases and J by 2 bases, with 12 bases between the two germline ends. This CDR3 spans 14 amino acids. The CDR3 spells CASNNQEAGNTIYF. Here the CDR3 DNA reads TGTGCCAGCAATAACCAGGAGGCTGGAAACACCATATATTTT.

V is TRBV10-2 and J is TRBJ1-1, with TRBD1 identical over 8 bases. Germline loops: CDR1 WSHSY, CDR2 SAAADI. With 2 bases clipped from V and 10 bases from J, the junction kept 6 bases outside the gene matches. This CDR3 has 13 residues. The CDR3 loop is CASSEAGGTGAFF. The CDR3 DNA reads as TGCGCCAGCAGTGAGGCAGGGGGCACAGGAGCTTTCTTT.

This sequence joins TRBV2 and TRBJ1-4; no definite D call. From germline, CDR1 is SNHLY and CDR2 FYNNEI. V lost 6 bases and J 1 base, leaving 12 bases between the germline ends. The CDR3 totals 15 residues. The CDR3 nucleotides read TGTGCCAGCAGAACGAGGGAGGGAACTAATGAAAAACTGTTTTTT. This gives the protein CASRTREGTNEKLFF.

The J gene is TRBJ1-1, the V gene TRBV4-3; no clear D gene. This CDR3 has 15 residues. Between the trimmed V and J ends, which lost 1 base and 2 bases, there was a span of 11 bases. Germline V CDR1 and CDR2: LGHNA, YSLEER. The CDR3: CASSQAPTLNTEAFF. The CDR3, as DNA: TGCGCCAGCAGCCAAGCCCCCACTTTAAACACTGAAGCTTTCTTT.

The rearrangement links TRBV5-8 to TRBJ1-1; no clear D. Germline V lookup: CDR1 SGHTS, CDR2 YDEGEE. This CDR3 is 12 amino acids long. Trimming removed 2 bases from V and 8 bases from J, with 10 bases in between. CDR3 nucleotides: TGTGCCAGCAGCTTCGATTTGGCCGAAGCTTTCTTT. Translated, it gives CASSFDLAEAFF.

In DNA, the CDR3 is TGTGCCAGCAGCTTGGGGGCCCTAGGGCCCCAGCATTTT. Translated: CASSLGALGPQHF. This sequence joins TRBV7-6 and TRBJ1-5; tentative D call: TRBD1 (6 bases). The length of the CDR3 is 13 residues. Per germline, CDR1 SGHVS and CDR2 FNYEAQ. V lost 3 bases and J 9 bases, leaving 12 bases between the germline ends.

The rearrangement links TRBV7-8 to TRBJ2-5; no firm D call. The CDR3 covers 11 residues. CDR1 SGHVS and CDR2 FQNEAQ come from the germline V gene. Trimming took 5 bases from V and 7 from J, leaving 8 bases between them. Written as DNA, the CDR3 is TGTGCCAGCAGCCCCCCGGGGACCCAGTACTTC. This gives the protein CASSPPGTQYF.

The chain is built from TRBV28 and TRBJ2-2; 7 bases fit TRBD1. CDR1 and CDR2 from the germline V gene are MDHEN and SYDVKM. Trimming took 3 bases from V and 1 from J; bases not matched to a gene: 2. The CDR3 is 15 amino acids. The CDR3 loop reads CASSFTGVNTGELFF. The DNA of the CDR3 is TGTGCCAGCAGTTTCACAGGGGTGAACACCGGGGAGCTGTTTTTT.

The chain employs TRBV9 and TRBJ1-3, with 9 bases fitting TRBD1. V dropped 3 bases and J dropped 4; count of bases not matched to a gene: 5. The CDR3 runs to 15 residues. Germline CDR1 is SGDLS and CDR2 is YYNGEE. The CDR3 protein is CASSAGTGTGNTIYF. CDR3 bases: TGTGCCAGCAGCGCGGGGACAGGGACCGGAAACACCATATATTTT. Complete variable domain (other parts from reference TRBV9 and TRBJ1-3): DSGVTQTPKHLITATGQRVTLRCSPRSGDLSVYWYQQSLDQGLQFLIQYYNGEERAKGNILERFSAQQFPDLHSELNLSSLELGDSALYFCASSAGTGTGNTIYFGEGSWLTVV.

This chain uses TRBV9 with TRBJ1-3; 7 bases match TRBD1. After removal of 0 bases from V and 4 bases from J, the junction contained 4 bases not matched to a gene. This CDR3 region has 15 residues. The germline V gene encodes CDR1 SGDLS and CDR2 YYNGEE. The CDR3 DNA reads TGTGCCAGCAGCGTAGGACAGGGACTCGGAAACACCATATATTTT. Translated, it gives CASSVGQGLGNTIYF. Together with reference TRBV9 and TRBJ1-3, the CDR3 gives the full variable domain: DSGVTQTPKHLITATGQRVTLRCSPRSGDLSVYWYQQSLDQGLQFLIQYYNGEERAKGNILERFSAQQFPDLHSELNLSSLELGDSALYFCASSVGQGLGNTIYFGEGSWLTVV.

The rearrangement joins TRBV5-1 to TRBJ1-3, with 7 bases aligning to TRBD1. The CDR3 spans 15 residues. V lost 4 bases to trimming and J lost 4 bases; unmatched junction nucleotides: 8. Per the germline V gene, CDR1 is SGHRS and CDR2 is YFSETQ. The CDR3 is CASSPKTGAGNTIYF. The CDR3 nucleotides are TGCGCCAGCAGCCCAAAAACAGGGGCCGGAAACACCATATATTTT.